What follows are 29 T cell receptor beta chains derived from one specimen sequenced in a study of T cells in Graves' hyperthyroidism and ophthalmopathy. Researchers amplified the TCR beta CDR3 regions from RNA transcripts. First-round RT-PCR with HTBI primers amplified the TCR CDR3 region. TCRdb processed the multiplex PCR reads anew with MiXCR; each CDR3 protein has one entry. The data hold about 500,000 distinct CDR3 sequences, with 46% observed a single time. The sequencing input was peripheral blood or thyroid tissue (not recorded which). The receptors were sampled from an adult woman with Graves' disease, either hyperthyroidism or ophthalmopathy (not recorded which).

V gene TRBV7-9 combines with J gene TRBJ1-4, with TRBD1 matching 11 bases. V lost 5 bases to trimming and J lost 5 bases; unmatched junction nucleotides: 4. CDR3 length: 15 amino acids. Germline assignment: CDR1 SEHNR and CDR2 FQNEAQ (reference sequence). The CDR3 protein is CASSIGQGANEKLFF. The CDR3 DNA is TGTGCCAGCAGCATCGGACAGGGGGCAAATGAAAAACTGTTTTTT. The whole variable domain, remainder taken from reference TRBV7-9 and TRBJ1-4, is DTGVSQNPRHKITKRGQNVTFRCDPISEHNRLYWYRQTLGQGPEFLTYFQNEAQLEKSRLLSDRFSAERPKGSFSTLEIQRTEQGDSAMYLCASSIGQGANEKLFFGSGTQLSVL.

This clonotype was seen at least ten times. The chain employs TRBV29-1 and TRBJ2-7; 7 nucleotides match TRBD1. The germline gives CDR1 SQVTM, CDR2 ANQGSEA. With 7 bases clipped from V and 6 bases from J, the junction kept 6 bases outside the gene matches. This CDR3 is built from 11 residues. The CDR3 here is CSGRQGGEQYF. The DNA of the CDR3 is TGCAGCGGGCGACAGGGCGGCGAGCAGTACTTC.

A few counts support this clonotype. The junction does not match germline at one end; this may be a read error. The V call is TRBV29-1, the J call TRBJ2-7, with D possibly TRBD1 on 5 matching bases. The CDR3 contains 13 residues. Germline CDR1 and CDR2: SQVTM and ANQGSEA. The CDR3 loop is CGVEGDEFYERYF. CDR3 DNA sequence: TGCGGCGTTGAAGGGGATGAGTTCTACGAGCGGTACTTC.

This clonotype was recorded at least ten times. V is TRBV19 and J is TRBJ1-5, with 7 bases fitting TRBD1. CDR3 length: 18 residues. V was pared by 4 bases and J by 2 bases, with 14 bases of the junction left unmatched. CDR1 and CDR2 (germline): LNHDA, SQIVND (reference sequence). Here the CDR3 reads CASSRGRGTDAGNQPQHF. CDR3 sequence (DNA): TGTGCCAGTAGTAGAGGCAGGGGGACGGATGCGGGCAATCAGCCCCAGCATTTT.

The rearrangement uses TRBV24-1 and TRBJ2-3, with 9 bases lining up with TRBD2. Germline V lookup: CDR1 KGHDR, CDR2 SFDVKD. Losses at the gene ends were 1 base for V and 4 bases for J; bases not matched to a gene: 14. This CDR3 comprises 19 residues. The chain's CDR3 is CATSDFRGASGTYSDTQYF. The CDR3 coding sequence is TGTGCCACCAGTGATTTCCGGGGGGCTAGCGGGACATATTCAGATACGCAGTATTTT.

Only a few counts were recorded for this clonotype. This chain links TRBV9 with TRBJ1-4, with D unclear. Trimming removed 2 bases at V and 0 bases at J, with 11 bases between. This CDR3 spans 16 amino acids. Germline-derived CDR1 and CDR2 are SGDLS and YYNGEE. The CDR3 DNA reads TGTGCCAGCAGCGTGGAAGGTGATGCAACTAATGAAAAACTGTTTTTT. Protein: CASSVEGDATNEKLFF.

The chain couples TRBV4-1 to TRBJ2-5; D gene ambiguous. CDR3 size: 12 residues. Germline V gene lookup returns CDR1 MGHRA and CDR2 YSYEKL. Trimming removed 0 bases at V and 6 bases at J, with 5 bases between. CDR3 amino acids: CASSQDSQTQYF. In DNA form, the CDR3 reads TGCGCCAGCAGCCAAGATTCACAGACCCAGTACTTC.

The chain joins TRBV20-1 to TRBJ2-7; D is unresolved. CDR3 length equals 13 residues. Trimming cost V 3 bases and J 2 bases, with 11 bases left between them. Germline V gene sequence: CDR1 DFQATT, CDR2 SNEGSKA (reference sequence). DNA of the CDR3: TGCAGTGCTAGGGGGTTGGTTACCTACGAGCAGTACTTC. Its translation is CSARGLVTYEQYF.

This chain joins TRBV7-2 and TRBJ1-2; perhaps TRBD1 as D (6 bases). Germline assignment: CDR1 SGHTA and CDR2 FQGNSA. V was trimmed by 5 bases and J by 3 bases, leaving 19 bases between them. The length of the CDR3 is 16 residues. CDR3 bases: TGTGCCAGCAGCCCCAGACAGGCCCCCCGAGACTATGGCTACACCTTC. Translation gives CASSPRQAPRDYGYTF.

This clonotype was counted once. The chain uses TRBV13 and TRBJ1-6, with 7 bases lining up with TRBD1. J gave up 9 bases and V 8 bases, and 7 bases lay outside the gene matches. CDR3 length equals 13 residues. Germline V gene sequence: CDR1 PRHDT, CDR2 FYEKMQ (reference sequence). In DNA, the CDR3 is TGTGCCAGCGAATACAGGGGCTTTTCACCCCTCCACTTT. It specifies CASEYRGFSPLHF.

Many counts were recorded for this clonotype. The chain is built from TRBV5-5 and TRBJ1-3; D is perhaps TRBD1 (5 bases). The CDR3 extends over 14 amino acids. Deletions cut 0 bases from V and 4 bases from J, with 8 bases between. Germline CDR1 and CDR2: SGHKS and YYEKEE (reference sequence). The chain's CDR3 is CASSLAGGGNTIYF. CDR3 DNA sequence: TGTGCCAGCAGCTTGGCTGGGGGAGGAAACACCATATATTTT.

The chain couples TRBV7-2 to TRBJ1-5; D is undetermined. This CDR3 has 15 residues. The germline V and J ends were trimmed by 3 bases and 3 bases, with 12 bases remaining between them. Per germline, CDR1 SGHTA and CDR2 FQGNSA. The CDR3 loop is CASSFGQANNQPQHF. CDR3 DNA sequence: TGTGCCAGCAGCTTTGGTCAGGCCAACAATCAGCCCCAGCATTTT.

This clonotype was seen many times. The genes are TRBV29-1 and TRBJ1-1; a possible D gene is TRBD1 (5 bases). Trimming shortened V by 3 bases and J by 2 bases, and 13 bases separated the two germline ends. There are 14 residues in the CDR3. CDR1 is SQVTM and CDR2 is ANQGSEA in the germline V gene. CDR3 nucleotides: TGCAGCGTTGATAAGGGACGCTTAAACACTGAAGCTTTCTTT. Translating gives CSVDKGRLNTEAFF.

This clonotype showed up many times. The chain carries TRBV7-2 and TRBJ2-7, with D possibly being TRBD2 (5 bases). The germline gives CDR1 SGHTA, CDR2 FQGNSA. The CDR3 has 15 residues. Trimming took 0 bases from V and 4 from J, leaving 13 bases between them. The CDR3 spells CASSLARAAYYEQYF. CDR3 DNA: TGTGCCAGCAGCTTAGCCCGAGCGGCCTATTACGAGCAGTACTTC.

This clonotype was seen just once. The V and J genes are TRBV20-1 and TRBJ1-5; 11 bases fit TRBD1. Germline V gives CDR1 DFQATT, CDR2 SNEGSKA (reference sequence). This CDR3 spans 14 amino acids. The trim removed 3 bases at V and 6 bases at J, leaving 4 bases unmatched. CDR3 residues: CSASGQGASQPQHF. DNA for the CDR3: TGCAGTGCTAGTGGACAGGGGGCTAGTCAGCCCCAGCATTTT.

This chain joins TRBV7-9 and TRBJ2-5, with a weak D call TRBD1 (6 bases). V was pared by 1 base and J by 9 bases, with 15 bases between. There are 14 residues in the CDR3. Germline-derived CDR1 and CDR2 are SEHNR and FQNEAQ (reference sequence). In DNA form, the CDR3 reads TGTGCCAGCAGCTTAGTTACAGGGCTTCGGGCCCAGTACTTC. Residues: CASSLVTGLRAQYF. Together with reference TRBV7-9 and TRBJ2-5, the CDR3 gives the full variable domain: DTGVSQNPRHKITKRGQNVTFRCDPISEHNRLYWYRQTLGQGPEFLTYFQNEAQLEKSRLLSDRFSAERPKGSFSTLEIQRTEQGDSAMYLCASSLVTGLRAQYFGPGTRLLVL.

This clonotype showed up just once. The chain couples TRBV20-1 to TRBJ2-7; TRBD1 matches at 9 bases. The CDR3 loop spans 16 amino acids. Germline loops: CDR1 DFQATT, CDR2 SNEGSKA (reference sequence). The V segment lost 6 bases and the J segment 5 bases; nucleotides outside the gene matches: 17. CDR3 in amino acids: CSALLTRGTGLDEQYF. CDR3 bases: TGCAGTGCCCTACTCACTCGCGGGACAGGGTTGGACGAGCAGTACTTC.

J is TRBJ2-7 and V is TRBV7-2; 10 bases align to TRBD2. This CDR3 spans 19 amino acids. Germline assignment: CDR1 SGHTA and CDR2 FQGNSA. With 2 bases clipped from V and 2 bases from J, the junction kept 15 bases outside the gene matches. The CDR3 protein is CASSLIRVAGGTYPYEQYF. The CDR3 bases are TGTGCCAGCAGCTTAATTAGAGTAGCGGGAGGTACATATCCCTACGAGCAGTACTTC.

Only a few counts were recorded for this clonotype. The chain has TRBV10-3 and TRBJ1-4; possible D gene TRBD1, 5 bases. Trimming removed 0 bases at V and 8 bases at J, with 10 bases between. This CDR3 region has 14 residues. In germline, CDR1 is ENHRY, CDR2 SYGVKD. CDR3 residues: CAISESGDVEKLFF. The CDR3 DNA reads as TGTGCCATCAGTGAGTCAGGGGATGTAGAAAAACTGTTTTTT.

This clonotype was observed a handful of times. The chain joins TRBV4-2 to TRBJ1-2, with no clear D. The CDR3 covers 15 residues. Germline V gene data show CDR1 as LGHNA and CDR2 as YNFKEQ. V lost 4 bases and J lost 5, with 17 bases in between. The CDR3 sequence: CASSLRGQSGYGYTF. The CDR3, as DNA: TGTGCCAGCAGCCTTCGTGGGCAGTCTGGGTATGGCTACACCTTC.

This CDR3 is CATSDLRQGLGETQYF. CDR3 DNA: TGTGCCACCAGTGATTTGCGCCAGGGCCTTGGGGAGACCCAGTACTTC. This chain connects TRBV24-1 to TRBJ2-5; possible D gene TRBD1, 5 bases. The CDR3 is made up of 16 amino acids. Germline CDR1 KGHDR, CDR2 SFDVKD. V was cut by 0 bases and J by 5 bases, with 15 bases left in between.

This clonotype has a count of ten or more. This chain links TRBV2 with TRBJ2-7, with D uncertain. Germline V lookup: CDR1 SNHLY, CDR2 FYNNEI. The CDR3 spans 14 residues. V was pared by 3 bases and J by 0 bases, with 9 bases between. The CDR3 sequence is CASSERHLSYEQYF. In DNA, the CDR3 is TGTGCCAGCAGTGAGCGTCATCTCTCCTACGAGCAGTACTTC.

This clonotype was found many times. The gene calls are TRBV7-2 and TRBJ2-7; 10 bases are a match to TRBD2. V shed 4 bases, J shed 1 base, and the junction held 10 bases outside the gene matches. The CDR3 runs to 17 residues. Germline lookup yields CDR1 SGHTA and CDR2 FQGNSA. CDR3 bases: TGTGCCAGCAGCTCGTACCTGTCTAGCGGGAGATCCTACGAGCAGTACTTC. This translates into CASSSYLSSGRSYEQYF.

This clonotype has a count of ten or more. The V call is TRBV9, the J call TRBJ1-4; 8 bases map to TRBD1. CDR1 is SGDLS, CDR2 YYNGEE, per germline. J was trimmed by 2 bases and V by 3 bases; bases with no gene match: 6. The CDR3 has 16 residues. For the CDR3, the DNA is TGTGCCAGCAGCGCCCGACAGGGGACTACTAATGAAAAACTGTTTTTT. This codes for CASSARQGTTNEKLFF.

In this sample, this clonotype turned up many times. This chain links TRBV12-3 or TRBV12-4 with TRBJ2-2, with D perhaps TRBD1 (5 bases). This CDR3 spans 14 amino acids. The V end lost 6 bases, the J end lost 4 bases, and 12 bases lay between the germline ends. The CDR3: CASRITGVTGELFF. CDR3 sequence (DNA): TGTGCCAGCAGAATAACAGGAGTCACCGGGGAGCTGTTTTTT.

This clonotype was seen more than once but under ten times. The J gene is TRBJ1-6, the V gene TRBV10-1; weak D call: TRBD1 (5 bases). Germline CDR1 and CDR2: WNHNN and SYGVQD (reference sequence). The CDR3 length is 14 residues. V lost 4 bases to trimming and J lost 8 bases, with 12 bases between them. The CDR3 DNA reads TGCGCCAGCAGTGGGGGGACTGAAGATTCACCCCTCCACTTT. The encoded protein is CASSGGTEDSPLHF.

This clonotype was detected only a few times. This may be a read error, as it is one base from a much larger clone. The rearrangement uses TRBV12-3 or TRBV12-4 and TRBJ1-4; D call uncertain. CDR3 length equals 13 residues. V lost 3 bases to trimming and J lost 10 bases, with 12 bases between them. The CDR3 region is CASSFGGRGKLFF. CDR3 nucleotides: TGTGCCAGCAGTTTTGGAGGGAGAGGAAAACTGTTTTTT.

The genes are TRBV7-9 and TRBJ2-5; either TRBD1 or TRBD2 may fit D (5 bases each). V was trimmed by 5 bases and J by 4 bases, leaving 14 bases between them. Germline CDR1 is SEHNR and CDR2 is FQNEAQ (reference sequence). The CDR3 loop spans 14 amino acids. CDR3 residues: CASSRDERRETQYF. The CDR3 DNA sequence: TGTGCCAGCAGCCGGGACGAGAGAAGAGAGACCCAGTACTTC.

This clonotype came up a few times. The chain combines TRBV20-1 with TRBJ2-7; 8 positions agree with TRBD2. The trim removed 1 base at V and 0 bases at J, leaving 5 bases unmatched. Germline V CDR1 and CDR2: DFQATT, SNEGSKA (reference sequence). The CDR3 extends over 15 amino acids. The CDR3 nucleotides read TGCAGTGCTAGAGTTAAGCGGGAGAACTCCTACGAGCAGTACTTC. It is translated as CSARVKRENSYEQYF.